This T cell receptor (beta chain) was captured by sequencing in a study of post-analysis software for immune sequencing data. This clonotype was counted only a few times. Its matching antigen is unknown. The germline V gene encodes CDR1 SGHTA and CDR2 FQGNSA. V lost 4 bases and J lost 6; bases outside the gene matches: 5. This CDR3 has 13 amino acids. TCR beta libraries were prepared from cDNA with unique molecular identifiers. With roughly 1 to 11 million T cells as the source, about half a million cDNA molecules resulted. TCRdb fed the PCR reads into MiXCR, producing one record per CDR3 protein. The profile shows hundreds of thousands of distinct CDR3 sequences, less than 35% of them singletons. Study-level findings and limits: Multiple sclerosis patients had significantly lower normalized Chao1 diversity than controls. Relative to controls, patients had 4 or 5 TRBV segments at higher frequency, with TRBV5-6, TRBV5-1 and TRBV20-1 among these.

The sample consisted of blood. The chain couples TRBV7-2 to TRBJ2-7; TRBD1 matches at 8 bases. The receptor's source is a girl aged 10 to 17 with multiple sclerosis. CDR3 nucleotides: TGTGCCAGCAGCTACAGGACAGGGAGCGAGCAGTACTTC. Amino acid sequence: CASSYRTGSEQYF.